This T cell receptor beta chain is from a study of blood T cell repertoires in COVID-19. Study details: Sites in the United States, Italy and Spain provided acute and convalescent COVID-19 samples. T cells, B-cell-depleted T cells, or PBMCs supplied cDNA or gDNA.

Cohort 3 donors counted as recovered after two negative PCRs, clearance, or resolved symptoms. Measured with immunoSEQ multiplex PCR; TCRdb has only the in-frame clones, and not every one. The sample lists some 300,000 clones, approximately 88% occurring once. V lost 0 bases to trimming and J lost 4 bases; unmatched junction nucleotides: 5. The CDR3 length is 15 residues. Germline-derived CDR1 and CDR2 are LGHDT and YNNKEL (reference sequence). The table lists this clone with a count of one. V is TRBV3-1 (or the pseudogene TRBV3-2) and J is TRBJ1-2, with 7 bases that match TRBD1. Sequenced material: PBMCs or T cells enriched from blood (not recorded which). This clonotype originated in a woman aged 25 to 39 who had recovered from COVID-19. The CDR3 loop reads CASSQDLTGLYGYTF. CDR3 coding DNA: TGTGCCAGCAGCCAAGATCTGACAGGGCTCTATGGCTACACCTTC.